This T cell receptor (beta chain) was sequenced in a study of human T cells and chemical hapten exposure (TCRdb year 2021). Regarding the study in general: For sensitization, 2% DPC in acetone was applied to a roughly 2 cm by roughly 2 cm area of upper inner arm skin. Throughout the roughly 23-week study period, patients were also given weekly therapeutic DPC doses on the scalp. Patch testing on the upper back used Finn chambers containing 0.01% DPC, with scoring done after 6 days according to International Contact Dermatitis Research Group standards. The mostly female patient cohort included alopecia areata with under or over 50% scalp involvement, alopecia totalis and alopecia universalis. Libraries were combined into a pool for sequencing, and differences in TCR yield between samples came mainly from small differences in library volumes within the pool. In alopecia patients, the study followed how the peripheral blood TCR repertoire changed in vivo over primary and secondary sensitization to diphenylcyclopropenone (DPC), a hapten. Blood samples were taken from patients before sensitization (week 0) and at 2, 6 and about 24 weeks after DPC sensitization. Blood for TCR sequencing was provided by twenty-nine alopecia patients at one to four time points (pre-sensitization, 2, 6 and 24 weeks). The paper's findings and limits, for the study overall: Repeated subsampling changed both the strength of the expansion versus patch-test correlation and the threshold at which the correlation became significant. Significantly more large CDR3 similarity clusters were formed by expanded TCRs than by pre-sensitization or healthy control sets, consistent with antigen-driven responses. A positive correlation was found between the number of PT1 expanded TCRs and patch test score, with significance reached at thresholds 8, 16 and 32 but not 4. Alopecia, a presumed autoimmune disease, was present in all patients, so the immune response of the patients might differ from that of healthy individuals. The number of TCRs above 1 in 1000 frequency did not change with DPC sensitization; there was no evidence of global repertoire structure alterations.

The method was RACE. The data were produced on a NextSeq 500. During library preparation, unique molecular identifiers were attached to individual cDNA molecules so that TCRs could be counted in a quantitative, reproducible way. From each blood RNA sample, both TCR alpha and TCR beta chains were sequenced. Concerning the study's data processing: Samples had a median of 95,638 TCRs, with a range from roughly 23,224 to 700,000. The Decombinator software suite was used to annotate V, J and CDR3 in the TCR reads. To make PS versus PT1 abundance plots, every sample was subsampled to the same number of TCRs (28,000). Expanded TCRs were defined as absent before sensitization and observed at least eight times at the 2-week time point. TCRdb handled the public reads itself, with Q25 trimming in fastp and clone calling in MiXCR, and kept productive beta chains. Duplicate CDR3 protein sequences are folded into a single record with the most common DNA and genes. Here the V and J calls rest on TCRdb's processing, not on the authors' analysis. The sample records 350,000 or so distinct CDR3 sequences, roughly 6.9% of which are singletons. More than 7% of the sample is in the top ten clones.

This clonotype has at least ten counts. Its antigen target is currently unknown. Base qualities are not recorded, but no much larger clone differs from it by a single base. A distance of 4 bases separates the germline ends of V and J, which lose 2 bases and 1 base respectively. As encoded in the germline V gene (reference sequence), CDR1 is MNHNY while CDR2 is SVGAGI. From its cysteine to its phenylalanine, the CDR3 spans 13 amino acids. Of the read, only the CDR3 DNA is kept; its 39 bases are in frame from base 1. This specimen's time point label, per the study, means: patch test 1, 2 weeks after DPC sensitization. The treatment or condition label here, explained by the study, means: therapeutic diphenylcyclopropenone sensitization with weekly scalp DPC. At each patch-test visit, blood was drawn before the patch test was applied. Eligible patients were aged 18 to 70, diagnosed with alopecia, deemed suitable for DPC therapy, and excluded if pregnant. Total RNA was extracted from unfractionated whole blood collected in Tempus Blood RNA tubes.

The source material was whole blood, sampled in connection with sensitization to the hapten diphenylcyclopropenone (DPC). The V and J segments used are TRBV6-6 and TRBJ2-3, with the D gene call left open. This receptor was taken from a woman under 30 with alopecia areata. Some clones in this sample may be carry-over from other donors' samples. The DNA sequence is TGTGCCAGCAGTTACCCCGGCACAGATACGCAGTATTTT. This sequence encodes CASSYPGTDTQYF.